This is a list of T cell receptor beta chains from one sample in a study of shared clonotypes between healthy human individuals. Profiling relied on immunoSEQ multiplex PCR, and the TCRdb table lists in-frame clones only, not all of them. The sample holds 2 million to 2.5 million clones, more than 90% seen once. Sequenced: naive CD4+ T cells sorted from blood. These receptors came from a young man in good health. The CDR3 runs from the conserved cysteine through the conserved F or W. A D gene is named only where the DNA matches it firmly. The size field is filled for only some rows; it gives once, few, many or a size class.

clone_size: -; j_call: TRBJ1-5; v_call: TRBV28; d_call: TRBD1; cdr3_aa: CASSPGTGGPQPQHF; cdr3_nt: TGTGCCAGCAGTCCCGGGACAGGGGGCCCTCAGCCCCAGCATTTT
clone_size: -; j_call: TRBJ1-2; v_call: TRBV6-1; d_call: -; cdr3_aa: CASSDSGYGYTF; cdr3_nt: TGTGCCAGCAGTGACAGCGGGTATGGCTACACCTTC
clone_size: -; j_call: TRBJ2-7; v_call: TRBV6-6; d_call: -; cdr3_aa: CASTDRGGLYEQYF; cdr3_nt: TGTGCCAGCACCGACCGTGGGGGTCTCTACGAGCAGTACTTC
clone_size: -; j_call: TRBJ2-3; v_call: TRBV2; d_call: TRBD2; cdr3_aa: CASSGKLAGGPQGTQYF; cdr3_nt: TGTGCCAGCAGTGGTAAACTAGCGGGAGGGCCACAGGGTACGCAGTATTTT
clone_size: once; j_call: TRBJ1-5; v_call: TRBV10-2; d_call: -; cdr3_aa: CASSVASNQPQHF; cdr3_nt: TGCGCCAGCAGTGTGGCTAGCAATCAGCCCCAGCATTTT
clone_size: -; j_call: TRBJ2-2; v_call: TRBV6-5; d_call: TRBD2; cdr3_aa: CASAVGGNPTGELFF; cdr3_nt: TGTGCCAGCGCAGTGGGAGGGAACCCCACCGGGGAGCTGTTTTTT
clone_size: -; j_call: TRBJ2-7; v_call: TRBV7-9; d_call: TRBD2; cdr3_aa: CASSSVSFGGAWNEQYF; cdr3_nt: TGTGCCAGCAGCTCAGTCTCTTTCGGGGGGGCATGGAACGAGCAGTACTTC
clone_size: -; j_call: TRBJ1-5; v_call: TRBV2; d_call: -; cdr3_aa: CASSERGLSNQPQHF; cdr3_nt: TGTGCCAGCAGTGAACGGGGTTTGAGCAATCAGCCCCAGCATTTT
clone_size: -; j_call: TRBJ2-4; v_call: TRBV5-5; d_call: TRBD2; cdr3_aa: CASSTLTSVENIQYF; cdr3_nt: TGTGCCAGCAGCACCCTCACTAGCGTCGAAAACATTCAGTACTTC
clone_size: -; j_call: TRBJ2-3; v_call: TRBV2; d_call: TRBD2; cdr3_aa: CASSPRLAGRDTQYF; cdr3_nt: TGTGCCAGCAGTCCAAGACTAGCGGGGAGGGATACGCAGTATTTT
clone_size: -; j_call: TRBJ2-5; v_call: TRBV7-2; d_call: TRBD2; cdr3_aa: CASSLAFGLAGGRTQYF; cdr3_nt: TGTGCCAGCAGCTTAGCTTTCGGTCTAGCGGGAGGAAGGACCCAGTACTTC
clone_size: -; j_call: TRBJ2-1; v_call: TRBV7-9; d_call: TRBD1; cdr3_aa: CASSLDRTGAYNEQFF; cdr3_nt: TGTGCCAGCAGCTTGGACCGGACAGGGGCCTACAATGAGCAGTTCTTC
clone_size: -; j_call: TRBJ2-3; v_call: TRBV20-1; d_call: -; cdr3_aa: CRGPGTDTQYF; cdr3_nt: TGCAGGGGACCTGGCACAGATACGCAGTATTTT
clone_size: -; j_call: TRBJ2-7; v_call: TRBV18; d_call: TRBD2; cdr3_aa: CASSPPGLAGGLSEQYF; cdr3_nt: TGTGCCAGCTCACCACCGGGACTAGCGGGGGGGCTAAGCGAGCAGTACTTC
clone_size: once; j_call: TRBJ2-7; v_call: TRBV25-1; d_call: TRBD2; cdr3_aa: CASSEWSSGGSSYEQYF; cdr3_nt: TGTGCCAGCAGTGAATGGTCATCGGGGGGGAGCTCCTACGAGCAGTACTTC
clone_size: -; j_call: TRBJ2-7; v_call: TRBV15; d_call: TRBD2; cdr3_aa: CATSRDRRTSGSYEQYF; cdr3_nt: TGTGCCACCAGCAGAGATCGCAGGACTAGCGGCTCCTACGAGCAGTACTTC
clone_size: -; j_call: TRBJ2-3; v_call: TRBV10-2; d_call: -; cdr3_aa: CASSEHVGALGTDTQYF; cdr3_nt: TGCGCCAGCAGTGAACATGTGGGGGCGTTAGGGACAGATACGCAGTATTTT
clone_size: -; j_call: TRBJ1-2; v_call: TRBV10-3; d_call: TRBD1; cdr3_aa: CAISGDRAPANYGYTF; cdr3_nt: TGTGCCATCAGTGGGGACAGGGCGCCAGCTAACTATGGCTACACCTTC
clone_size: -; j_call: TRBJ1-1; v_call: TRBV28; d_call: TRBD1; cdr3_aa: CASSSTGSLNTEAFF; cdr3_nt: TGTGCCAGCAGTTCGACAGGGAGCTTGAACACTGAAGCTTTCTTT
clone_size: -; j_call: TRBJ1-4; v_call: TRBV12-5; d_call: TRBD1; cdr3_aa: CASGLSGTGYEKLFF; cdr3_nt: TGTGCTAGTGGTTTGAGCGGGACAGGGTATGAAAAACTGTTTTTT
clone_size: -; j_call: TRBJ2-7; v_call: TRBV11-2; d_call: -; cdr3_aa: CASSLDSGHNYEQYF; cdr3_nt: TGTGCCAGCAGCTTAGACTCGGGACACAACTACGAGCAGTACTTC
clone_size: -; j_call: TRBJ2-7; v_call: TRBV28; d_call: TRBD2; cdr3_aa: CASRPPGLAWYEQYF; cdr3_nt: TGTGCCAGCAGGCCTCCGGGACTAGCGTGGTACGAGCAGTACTTC
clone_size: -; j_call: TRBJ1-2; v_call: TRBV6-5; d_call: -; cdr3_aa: CASSYLGRTGWGYTF; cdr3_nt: TGTGCCAGCAGTTACCTGGGCAGGACGGGCTGGGGCTACACCTTC
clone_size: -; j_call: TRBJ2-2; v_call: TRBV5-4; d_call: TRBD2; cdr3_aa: CASSLAGTNPGELFF; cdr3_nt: TGTGCCAGCAGCTTGGCCGGGACTAACCCCGGGGAGCTGTTTTTT
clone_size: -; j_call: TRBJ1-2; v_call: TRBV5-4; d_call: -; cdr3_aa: CASTPGTGVYGYTF; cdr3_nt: TGTGCCAGCACCCCAGGGACGGGGGTTTATGGCTACACCTTC
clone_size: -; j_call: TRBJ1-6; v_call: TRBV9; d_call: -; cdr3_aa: CASSVHAGNSPLHF; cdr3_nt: TGTGCCAGCAGCGTACACGCCGGGAATTCACCCCTCCACTTT
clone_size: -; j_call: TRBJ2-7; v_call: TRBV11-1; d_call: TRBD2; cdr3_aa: CASSLGEGRAGRPVDEQYF; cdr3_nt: TGTGCCAGCAGCTTAGGAGAGGGCCGAGCGGGGCGGCCGGTGGACGAGCAGTACTTC
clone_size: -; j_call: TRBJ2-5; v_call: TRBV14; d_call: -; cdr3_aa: CASSQDLQRQETQYF; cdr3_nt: TGTGCCAGCAGCCAAGATTTGCAGAGACAAGAGACCCAGTACTTC
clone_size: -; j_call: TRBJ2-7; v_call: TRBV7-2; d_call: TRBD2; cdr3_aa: CASSFGISGIYEQYF; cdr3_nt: TGTGCCAGCAGCTTTGGGATTAGCGGGATCTACGAGCAGTACTTC
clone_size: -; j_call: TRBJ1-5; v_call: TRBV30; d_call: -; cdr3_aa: CAWSGRISNQSQHF; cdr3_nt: TGTGCCTGGAGTGGGCGGATTAGCAATCAGTCCCAGCATTTT
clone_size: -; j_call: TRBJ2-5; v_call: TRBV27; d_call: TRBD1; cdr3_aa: CASSTISPGQGRQETQYF; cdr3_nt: TGTGCCAGCAGTACAATCTCCCCGGGACAGGGAAGACAAGAGACCCAGTACTTC
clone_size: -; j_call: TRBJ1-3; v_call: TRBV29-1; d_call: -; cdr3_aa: CSVEIRSGNTIYF; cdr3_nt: TGCAGCGTGGAGATTAGGTCTGGAAACACCATATATTTT
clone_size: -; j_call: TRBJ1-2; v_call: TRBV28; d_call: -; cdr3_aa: CASRAFPRGLRDYGYTF; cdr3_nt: TGTGCCAGCAGAGCCTTCCCCCGCGGGTTAAGAGACTATGGCTACACCTTC
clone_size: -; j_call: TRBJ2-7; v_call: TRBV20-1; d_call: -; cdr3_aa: CSAPGLDEQYF; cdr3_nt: TGCAGTGCCCCCGGATTGGACGAGCAGTACTTC
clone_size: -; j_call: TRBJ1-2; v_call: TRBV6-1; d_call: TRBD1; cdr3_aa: CASSDFGTVVNYGYTF; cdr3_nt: TGTGCCAGCAGTGATTTTGGGACAGTTGTTAACTATGGCTACACCTTC
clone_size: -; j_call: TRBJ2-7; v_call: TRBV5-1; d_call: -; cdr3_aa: CASSLDRGEQYF; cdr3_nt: TGCGCCAGCAGCTTGGACAGAGGCGAGCAGTACTTC
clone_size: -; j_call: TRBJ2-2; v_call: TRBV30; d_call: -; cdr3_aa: CAWSVVQSNTGELFF; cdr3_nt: TGTGCCTGGAGTGTAGTACAGTCCAACACCGGGGAGCTGTTTTTT
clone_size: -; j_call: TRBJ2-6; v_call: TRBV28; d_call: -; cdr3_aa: CASRLPGASGANVLTF; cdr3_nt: TGTGCCAGCAGGCTCCCGGGGGCCTCTGGGGCCAACGTCCTGACTTTC
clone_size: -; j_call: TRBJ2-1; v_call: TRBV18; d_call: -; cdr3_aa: CASSRDILSSYNEQFF; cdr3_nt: TGTGCCAGCTCACGGGACATCCTGAGCTCCTACAATGAGCAGTTCTTC
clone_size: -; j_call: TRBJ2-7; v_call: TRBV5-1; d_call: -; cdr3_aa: CASSLGQNLEQYF; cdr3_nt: TGCGCCAGCAGCTTGGGACAGAACTTAGAGCAGTACTTC
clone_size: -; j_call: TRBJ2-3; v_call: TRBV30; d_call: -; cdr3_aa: CAWSVDRGVIDTQYF; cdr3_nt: TGTGCCTGGAGTGTCGATAGGGGGGTTATAGATACGCAGTATTTT
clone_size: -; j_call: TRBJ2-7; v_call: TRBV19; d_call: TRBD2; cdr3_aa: CASFVLAGNLGEQYF; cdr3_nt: TGTGCCAGTTTTGTACTAGCGGGGAACCTAGGCGAGCAGTACTTC
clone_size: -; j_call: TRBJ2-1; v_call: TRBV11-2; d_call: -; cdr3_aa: CASSWRGDEQFF; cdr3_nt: TGTGCCAGCAGCTGGCGAGGGGATGAGCAGTTCTTC
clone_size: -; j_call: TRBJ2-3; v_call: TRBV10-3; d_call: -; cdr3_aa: CAISGGHTDTQYF; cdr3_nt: TGTGCCATCAGTGGGGGGCACACAGATACGCAGTATTTT
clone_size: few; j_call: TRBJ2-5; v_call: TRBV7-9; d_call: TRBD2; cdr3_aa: CASSTSGGKKETQYF; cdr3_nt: TGTGCCAGTTCGACTAGCGGGGGGAAAAAAGAGACCCAGTACTTC
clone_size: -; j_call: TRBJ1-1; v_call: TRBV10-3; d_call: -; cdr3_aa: CAIRRGPNTEAFF; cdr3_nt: TGTGCCATCCGACGGGGGCCTAACACTGAAGCTTTCTTT
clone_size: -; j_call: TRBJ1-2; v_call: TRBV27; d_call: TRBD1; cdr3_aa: CASSFTGGRDYGYTF; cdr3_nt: TGTGCCAGCAGTTTTACAGGGGGCCGAGACTATGGCTACACCTTC
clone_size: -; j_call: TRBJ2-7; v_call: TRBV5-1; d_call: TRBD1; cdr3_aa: CASSFHGQGRIREQYF; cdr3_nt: TGCGCCAGCAGCTTCCATGGACAGGGGAGAATTCGCGAGCAGTACTTC
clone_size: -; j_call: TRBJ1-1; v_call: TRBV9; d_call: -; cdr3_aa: CASSVGGVLNTEAFF; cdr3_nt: TGTGCCAGCAGCGTAGGCGGGGTTTTGAACACTGAAGCTTTCTTT
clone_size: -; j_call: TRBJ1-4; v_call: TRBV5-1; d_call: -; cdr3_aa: CASSLGNLNEKLFF; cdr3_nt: TGCGCCAGCAGCTTAGGTAACCTGAACGAAAAACTGTTTTTT
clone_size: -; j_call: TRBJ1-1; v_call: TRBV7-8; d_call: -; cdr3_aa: CASSLALSRETEAFF; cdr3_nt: TGTGCCAGCAGCTTAGCACTATCTCGGGAGACTGAAGCTTTCTTT